The present T cell receptor beta chain was sequenced within a study of glioma-infiltrating T cells after dendritic cell vaccination. Study context: Treatment, given 2003 to 2012, was autologous tumor lysate-pulsed dendritic cell vaccination. Notes on the study in general: Few patients contributed both blood and tumor specimens.

Concerning this clone itself: No antigen is known for it.

The time point is: after dendritic cell vaccination, including at tumor progression/relapse. V was trimmed by 1 base and J by 8 bases, leaving 14 bases between them. The CDR3 is 14 residues long. Looked up from germline, CDR1 is LNHNV and CDR2 is YYDKDF (reference sequence). Generated by immunoSEQ multiplex PCR, the TCRdb table keeps only in-frame clones and is missing some. This table has about 24,000 clones, roughly nine tenths appearing once. The receptor's source is a human donor with glioblastoma. Here the sequenced sample was blood, taken after dendritic cell vaccination. The chain links TRBV15 to TRBJ1-2; the D gene is possibly TRBD1 (6 bases). The CDR3 DNA reads TGTGCCACCAGCAGAGGGCTACAGGGCGGGGGCTACACCTTC. Translated: CATSRGLQGGGYTF.